The TCR beta chain under discussion was sequenced for a study of blood T cell repertoires in COVID-19. In germline, CDR1 is MGHRA, CDR2 YSYEKL. The CDR3 totals 12 residues. The V and J ends lost 2 bases and 10 bases respectively, with 6 bases between them. The data were produced by immunoSEQ multiplex PCR, yet TCRdb's version contains in-frame clones alone and is incomplete. The data show 130,000 to 150,000 clones, with around four fifths seen just once and about 39% held by the top ten. The chain links TRBV4-1 to TRBJ1-6; D perhaps matches TRBD1 (6 bases). Sequenced sample: peripheral blood. This TCR came from a human donor in a cohort sampled during active COVID-19. This CDR3 reads CASSQQGSPLHF. CDR3 DNA sequence: TGCGCCAGCAGCCAACAGGGGTCACCCCTCCACTTT.